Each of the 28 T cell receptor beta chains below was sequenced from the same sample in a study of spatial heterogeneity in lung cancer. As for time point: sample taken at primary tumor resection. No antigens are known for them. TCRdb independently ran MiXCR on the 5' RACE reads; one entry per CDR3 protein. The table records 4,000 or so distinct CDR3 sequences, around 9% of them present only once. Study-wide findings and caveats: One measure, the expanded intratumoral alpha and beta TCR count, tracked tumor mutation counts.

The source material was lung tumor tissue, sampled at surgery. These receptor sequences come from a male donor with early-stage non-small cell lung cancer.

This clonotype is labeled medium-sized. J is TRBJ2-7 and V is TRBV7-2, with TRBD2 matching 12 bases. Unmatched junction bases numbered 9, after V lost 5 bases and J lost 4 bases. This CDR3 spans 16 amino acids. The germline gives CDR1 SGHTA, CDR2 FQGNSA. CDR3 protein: CASSLGASGRVYEQYF. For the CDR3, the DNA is TGTGCCAGCAGCCTCGGAGCTAGCGGGAGGGTTTACGAGCAGTACTTC.

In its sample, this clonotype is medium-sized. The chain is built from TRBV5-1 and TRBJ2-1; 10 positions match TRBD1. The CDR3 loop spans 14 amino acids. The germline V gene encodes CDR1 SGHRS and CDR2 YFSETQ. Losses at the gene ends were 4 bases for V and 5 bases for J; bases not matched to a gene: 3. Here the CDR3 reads CASSTGQGNNEQFF. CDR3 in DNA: TGCGCCAGCAGCACGGGACAGGGGAACAATGAGCAGTTCTTC.

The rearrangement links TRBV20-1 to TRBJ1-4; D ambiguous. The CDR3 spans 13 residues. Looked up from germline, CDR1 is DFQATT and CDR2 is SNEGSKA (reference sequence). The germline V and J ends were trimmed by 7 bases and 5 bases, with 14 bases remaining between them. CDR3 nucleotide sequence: TGCAGTGGAGGGATAGAAGGAAATGAAAAACTGTTTTTT. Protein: CSGGIEGNEKLFF.

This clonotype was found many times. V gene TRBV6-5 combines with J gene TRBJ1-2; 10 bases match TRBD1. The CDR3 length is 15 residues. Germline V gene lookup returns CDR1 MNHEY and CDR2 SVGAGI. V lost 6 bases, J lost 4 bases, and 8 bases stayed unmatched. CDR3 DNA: TGTGCCAGCAGATCCAGACAGGGGGCGACCTATGGCTACACCTTC. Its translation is CASRSRQGATYGYTF.

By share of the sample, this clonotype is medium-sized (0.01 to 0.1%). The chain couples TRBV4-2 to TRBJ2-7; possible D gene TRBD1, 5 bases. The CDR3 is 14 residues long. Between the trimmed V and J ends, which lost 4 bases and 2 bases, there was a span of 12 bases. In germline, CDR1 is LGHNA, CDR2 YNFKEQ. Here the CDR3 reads CASSPREGAYEQYF. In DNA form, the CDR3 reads TGTGCCAGCAGCCCTAGGGAAGGGGCCTACGAGCAGTACTTC.

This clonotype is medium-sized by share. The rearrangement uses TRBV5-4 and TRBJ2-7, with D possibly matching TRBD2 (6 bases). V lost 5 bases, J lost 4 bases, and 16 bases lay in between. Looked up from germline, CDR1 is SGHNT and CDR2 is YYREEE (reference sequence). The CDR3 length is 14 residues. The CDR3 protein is CASSRPGEVYEQYF. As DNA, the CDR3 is TGTGCCAGCAGTCGCCCGGGGGAGGTTTACGAGCAGTACTTC.

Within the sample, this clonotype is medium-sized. CDR3 coding DNA: TGTGCCATCAGTCGTAGCGGGGAGGACACAGATACGCAGTATTTT. Its protein is CAISRSGEDTDTQYF. The chain combines TRBV10-3 with TRBJ2-3, with 8 nucleotides matching TRBD2. The CDR3 contains 15 residues. V dropped 5 bases and J dropped 2; count of bases not matched to a gene: 6. Germline V CDR1 and CDR2: ENHRY, SYGVKD.

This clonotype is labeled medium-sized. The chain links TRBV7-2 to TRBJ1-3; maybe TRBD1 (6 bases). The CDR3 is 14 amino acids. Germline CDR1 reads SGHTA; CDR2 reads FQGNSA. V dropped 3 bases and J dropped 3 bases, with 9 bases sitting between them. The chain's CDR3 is CASSFGGLGNTIYF. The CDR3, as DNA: TGTGCCAGCAGCTTCGGGGGGCTTGGAAACACCATATATTTT.

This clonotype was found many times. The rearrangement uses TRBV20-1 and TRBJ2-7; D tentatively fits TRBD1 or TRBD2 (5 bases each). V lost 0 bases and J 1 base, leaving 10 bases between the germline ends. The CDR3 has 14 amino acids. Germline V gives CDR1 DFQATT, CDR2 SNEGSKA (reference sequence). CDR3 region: CSARDPWGSYEQYF. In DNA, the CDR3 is TGCAGTGCTAGAGATCCCTGGGGGTCCTACGAGCAGTACTTC.

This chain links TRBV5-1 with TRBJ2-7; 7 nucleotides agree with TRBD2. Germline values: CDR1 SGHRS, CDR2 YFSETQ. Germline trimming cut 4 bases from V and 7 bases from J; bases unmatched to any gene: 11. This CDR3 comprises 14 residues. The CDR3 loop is CASSGGGAQREQYF. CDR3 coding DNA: TGCGCCAGCAGCGGGGGAGGGGCGCAGAGAGAGCAGTACTTC.

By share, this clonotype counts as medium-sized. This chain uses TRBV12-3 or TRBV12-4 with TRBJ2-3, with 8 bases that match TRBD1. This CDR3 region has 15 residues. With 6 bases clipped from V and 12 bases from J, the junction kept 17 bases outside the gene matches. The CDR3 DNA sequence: TGTGCCAGCAGCCGAAGGACAGGGAGGTGGGCAGGCCAGTATTTT. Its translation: CASSRRTGRWAGQYF.

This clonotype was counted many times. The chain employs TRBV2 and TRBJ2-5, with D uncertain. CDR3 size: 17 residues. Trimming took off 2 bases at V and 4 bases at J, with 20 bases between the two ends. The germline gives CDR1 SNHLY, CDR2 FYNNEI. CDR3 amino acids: CASSEKGLGTKRETQYF. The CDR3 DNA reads TGTGCCAGCAGTGAAAAGGGTCTGGGAACGAAACGAGAGACCCAGTACTTC.

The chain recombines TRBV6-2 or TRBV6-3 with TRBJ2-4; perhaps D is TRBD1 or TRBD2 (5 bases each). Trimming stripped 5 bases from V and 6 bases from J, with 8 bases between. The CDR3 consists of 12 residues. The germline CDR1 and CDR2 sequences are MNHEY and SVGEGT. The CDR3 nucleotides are TGTGCCAGCAGTACCGGGACAAACATTCAGTACTTC. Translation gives CASSTGTNIQYF.

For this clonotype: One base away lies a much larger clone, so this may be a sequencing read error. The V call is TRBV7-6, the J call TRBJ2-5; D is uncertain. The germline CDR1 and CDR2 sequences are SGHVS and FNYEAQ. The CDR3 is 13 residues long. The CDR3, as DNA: TGTGTCAGCAGCTTAGGGCCCGAGGAGACCCAGTACTTC. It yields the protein CVSSLGPEETQYF. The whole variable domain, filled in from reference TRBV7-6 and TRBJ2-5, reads GAGVSQSPRYKVTKRGQDVALRCDPISGHVSLYWYRQALGQGPEFLTYFNYEAQQDKSGLPNDRFSAERPEGSISTLTIQRTEQRDSAMYRCVSSLGPEETQYFGPGTRLLVL.

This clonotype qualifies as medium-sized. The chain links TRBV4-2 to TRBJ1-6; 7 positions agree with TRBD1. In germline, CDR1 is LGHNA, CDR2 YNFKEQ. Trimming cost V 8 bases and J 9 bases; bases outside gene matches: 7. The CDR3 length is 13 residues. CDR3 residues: CASREQGRSPLHF. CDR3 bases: TGTGCCAGCCGTGAACAGGGGCGTTCACCCCTCCACTTT.

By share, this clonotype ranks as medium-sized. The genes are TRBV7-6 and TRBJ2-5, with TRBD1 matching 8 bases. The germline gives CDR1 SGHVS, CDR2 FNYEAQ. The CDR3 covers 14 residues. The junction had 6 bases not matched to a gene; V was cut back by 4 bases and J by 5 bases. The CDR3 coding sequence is TGTGCCAGCAGCTCCCCAGGGGGCCGGGAGACCCAGTACTTC. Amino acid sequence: CASSSPGGRETQYF. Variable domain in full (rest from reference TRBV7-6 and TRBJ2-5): GAGVSQSPRYKVTKRGQDVALRCDPISGHVSLYWYRQALGQGPEFLTYFNYEAQQDKSGLPNDRFSAERPEGSISTLTIQRTEQRDSAMYRCASSSPGGRETQYFGPGTRLLVL.

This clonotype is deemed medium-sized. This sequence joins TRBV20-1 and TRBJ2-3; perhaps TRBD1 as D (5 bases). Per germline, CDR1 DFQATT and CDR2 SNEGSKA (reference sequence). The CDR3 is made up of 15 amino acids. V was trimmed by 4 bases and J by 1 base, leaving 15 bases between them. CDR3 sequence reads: CSANQPRVGTDTQYF. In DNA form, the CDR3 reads TGCAGTGCTAATCAGCCCAGGGTTGGCACAGATACGCAGTATTTT.

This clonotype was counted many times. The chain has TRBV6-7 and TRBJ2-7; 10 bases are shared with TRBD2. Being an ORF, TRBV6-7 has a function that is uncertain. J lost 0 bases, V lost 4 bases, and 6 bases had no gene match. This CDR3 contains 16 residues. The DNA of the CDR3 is TGTGCCAGCAGTTCTTCAACTAGCGGGATCTCCTACGAGCAGTACTTC. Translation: CASSSSTSGISYEQYF.

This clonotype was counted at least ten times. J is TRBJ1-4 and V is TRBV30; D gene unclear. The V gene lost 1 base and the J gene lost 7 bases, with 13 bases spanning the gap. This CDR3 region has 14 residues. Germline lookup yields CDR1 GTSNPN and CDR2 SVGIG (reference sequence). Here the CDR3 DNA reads TGTGCCTGGAGTGACCGCCGTTTTGGTGAAAAACTGTTTTTT. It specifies CAWSDRRFGEKLFF.

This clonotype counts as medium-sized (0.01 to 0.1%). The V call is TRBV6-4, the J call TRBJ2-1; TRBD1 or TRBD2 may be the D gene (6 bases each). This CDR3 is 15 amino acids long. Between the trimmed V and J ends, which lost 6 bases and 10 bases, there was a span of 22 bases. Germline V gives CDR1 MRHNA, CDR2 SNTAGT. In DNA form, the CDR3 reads TGTGCCAGCAGCCGGGACTGGGGGGCCATTGGGGAGCAGTTCTTC. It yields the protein CASSRDWGAIGEQFF.

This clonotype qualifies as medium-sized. As DNA, the CDR3 is TGTGCCAGCTCAGCCTATGGAGATACGCAGTATTTT. It translates to CASSAYGDTQYF. The V call is TRBV18, the J call TRBJ2-3; D unresolved. V was trimmed by 5 bases and J by 5 bases, leaving 8 bases between them. The germline gives CDR1 KGHSH, CDR2 LQKENI. The CDR3 totals 12 residues.

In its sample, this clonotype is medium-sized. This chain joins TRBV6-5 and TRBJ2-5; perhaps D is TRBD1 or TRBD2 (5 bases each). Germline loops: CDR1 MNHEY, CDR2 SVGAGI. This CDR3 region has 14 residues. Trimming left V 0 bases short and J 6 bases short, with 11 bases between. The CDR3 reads CASSYSRWGQTQYF. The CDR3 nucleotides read TGTGCCAGCAGTTACTCTAGGTGGGGACAGACCCAGTACTTC.

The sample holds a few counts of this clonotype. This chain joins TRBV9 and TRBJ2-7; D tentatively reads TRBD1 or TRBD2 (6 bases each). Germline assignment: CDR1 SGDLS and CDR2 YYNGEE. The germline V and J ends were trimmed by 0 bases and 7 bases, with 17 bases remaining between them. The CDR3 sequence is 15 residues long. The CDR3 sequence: CASSVDGGPAREQYF. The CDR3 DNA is TGTGCCAGCAGCGTAGATGGGGGGCCCGCTCGGGAGCAGTACTTC.

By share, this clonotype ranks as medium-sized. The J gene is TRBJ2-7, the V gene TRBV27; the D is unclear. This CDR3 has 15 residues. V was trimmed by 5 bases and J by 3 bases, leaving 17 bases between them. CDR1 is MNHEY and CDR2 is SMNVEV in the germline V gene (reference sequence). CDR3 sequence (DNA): TGTGCCAGCAGTCAAGATGCTCCAGTCGGCTACGAGCAGTACTTC. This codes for CASSQDAPVGYEQYF.

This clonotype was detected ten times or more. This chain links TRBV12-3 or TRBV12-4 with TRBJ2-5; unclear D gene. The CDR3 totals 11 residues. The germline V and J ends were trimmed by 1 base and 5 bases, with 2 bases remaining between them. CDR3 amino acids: CASSLGETQYF. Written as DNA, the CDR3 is TGTGCCAGCAGTTTAGGGGAGACCCAGTACTTC.

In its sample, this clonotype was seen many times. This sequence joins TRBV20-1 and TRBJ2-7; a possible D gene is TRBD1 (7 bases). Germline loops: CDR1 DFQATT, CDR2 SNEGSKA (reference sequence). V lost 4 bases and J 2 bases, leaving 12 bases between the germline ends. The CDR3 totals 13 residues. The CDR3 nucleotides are TGCAGTGCTACGGGGGACAGCCCCTACGAGCAGTACTTC. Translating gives CSATGDSPYEQYF.

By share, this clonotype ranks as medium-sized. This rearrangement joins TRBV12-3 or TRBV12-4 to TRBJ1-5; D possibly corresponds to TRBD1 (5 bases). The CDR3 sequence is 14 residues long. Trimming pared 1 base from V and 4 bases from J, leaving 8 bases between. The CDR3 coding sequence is TGTGCCAGCAGTTTAGGGGACGGTAATCAGCCCCAGCATTTT. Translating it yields CASSLGDGNQPQHF.

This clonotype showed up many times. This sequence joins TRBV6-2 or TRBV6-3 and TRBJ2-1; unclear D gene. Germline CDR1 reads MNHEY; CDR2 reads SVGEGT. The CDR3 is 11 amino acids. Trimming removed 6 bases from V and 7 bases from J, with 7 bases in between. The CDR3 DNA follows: TGTGCCAGCAGCCCTAAGAATGAGCAGTTCTTC. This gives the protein CASSPKNEQFF.